This T cell receptor beta chain is drawn from a study of cytomegalovirus exposure and HLA in healthy donors. Study as a whole: Tens of millions of unique TCRs from HLA-typed donors made up an early data release. Overall study results and limits: Roughly uniform sequencing depth across donors was assumed, possibly incorrectly. Analysis performed later found roughly 17,000 TCR beta sequences associated with HLA alleles at 0.05 false discovery rate. Specificity for CMV antigens was confirmed in vitro for a few of the CMV-associated chains.

The PCR made use of 60 Vbeta and 13 Jbeta primers. Here immunoSEQ multiplex PCR was the method, and the copy in TCRdb shows in-frame clones only, minus some. The sample contains 90,000 to 140,000 clones, around 80% of which appear only once. V trimming: 4 bases; J trimming: 0 bases; junction bases outside the gene matches: 8. CDR3 length: 17 residues. The germline gives CDR1 SGHNT, CDR2 YYREEE (reference sequence). Comment on this clone: What it binds is not known.

This clonotype was obtained from a man between 18 and 35 years old in good health and CMV-seronegative. The chain couples TRBV5-4 to TRBJ2-2; 8 bases align to TRBD2. Sequencing was carried out using PBMCs. The CDR3 spells CASSQPTSAPNTGELFF. CDR3 DNA sequence: TGTGCCAGCAGCCAACCGACTAGCGCGCCGAACACCGGGGAGCTGTTTTTT.